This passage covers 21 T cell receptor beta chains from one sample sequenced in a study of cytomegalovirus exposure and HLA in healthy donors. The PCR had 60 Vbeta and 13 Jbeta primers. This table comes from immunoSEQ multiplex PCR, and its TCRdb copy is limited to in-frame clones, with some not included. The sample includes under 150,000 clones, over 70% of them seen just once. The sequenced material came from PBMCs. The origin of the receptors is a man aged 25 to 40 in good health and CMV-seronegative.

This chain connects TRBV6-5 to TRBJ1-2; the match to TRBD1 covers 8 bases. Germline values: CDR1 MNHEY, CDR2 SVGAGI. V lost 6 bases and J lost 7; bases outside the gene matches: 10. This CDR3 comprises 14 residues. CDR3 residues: CASRPQTGVGGYTF. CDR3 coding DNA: TGTGCCAGCAGACCTCAGACAGGGGTCGGTGGCTACACCTTC.

Written as DNA, the CDR3 is TGTGCCAGCATAGGGATGGGGGGGCCGGGCACTGAAGCTTTCTTT. Its translation: CASIGMGGPGTEAFF. The genes are TRBV27 and TRBJ1-1, with D possibly being TRBD1 (6 bases). V dropped 7 bases and J dropped 4 bases, with 19 bases sitting between them. Germline lookup yields CDR1 MNHEY and CDR2 SMNVEV (reference sequence). This CDR3 is 15 amino acids long.

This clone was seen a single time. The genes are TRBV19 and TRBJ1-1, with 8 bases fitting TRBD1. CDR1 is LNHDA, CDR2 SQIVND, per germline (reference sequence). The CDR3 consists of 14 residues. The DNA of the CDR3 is TGTGTCTCTCAGGGGGCGGCCAGTGGCACTGAAGCTTTCTTT. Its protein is CVSQGAASGTEAFF.

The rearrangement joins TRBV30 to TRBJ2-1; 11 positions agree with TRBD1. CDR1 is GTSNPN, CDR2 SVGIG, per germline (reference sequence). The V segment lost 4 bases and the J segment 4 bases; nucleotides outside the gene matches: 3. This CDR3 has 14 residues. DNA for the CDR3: TGTGCCTGGAAGAGGGACAGGGGGTACAATGAGCAGTTCTTC. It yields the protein CAWKRDRGYNEQFF.

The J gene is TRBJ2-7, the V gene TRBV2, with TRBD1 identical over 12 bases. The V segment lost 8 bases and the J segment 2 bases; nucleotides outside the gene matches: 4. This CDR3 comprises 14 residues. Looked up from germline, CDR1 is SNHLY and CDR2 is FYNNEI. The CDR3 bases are TGTGCCAGCTTCCGGGACAGGGGGCCCTACGAGCAGTACTTC. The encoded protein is CASFRDRGPYEQYF. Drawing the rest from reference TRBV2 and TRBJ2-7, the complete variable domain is EPEVTQTPSHQVTQMGQEVILRCVPISNHLYFYWYRQILGQKVEFLVSFYNNEISEKSEIFDDQFSVERPDGSNFTLKIRSTKLEDSAMYFCASFRDRGPYEQYFGPGTRLTVT.

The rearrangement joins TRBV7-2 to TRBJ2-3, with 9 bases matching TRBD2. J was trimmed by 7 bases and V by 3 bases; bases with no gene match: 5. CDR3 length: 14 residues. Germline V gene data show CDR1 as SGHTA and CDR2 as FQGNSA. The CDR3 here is CASSLSAGGNTQYF. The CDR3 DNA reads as TGTGCCAGCAGCTTGTCAGCGGGAGGAAATACGCAGTATTTT.

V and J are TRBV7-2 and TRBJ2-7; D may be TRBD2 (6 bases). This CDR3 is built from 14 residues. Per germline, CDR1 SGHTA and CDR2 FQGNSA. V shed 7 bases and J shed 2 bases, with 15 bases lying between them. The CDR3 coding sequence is TGTGCCAGCACCCTAGCGAGCGGAACCTACGAGCAGTACTTC. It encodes CASTLASGTYEQYF.

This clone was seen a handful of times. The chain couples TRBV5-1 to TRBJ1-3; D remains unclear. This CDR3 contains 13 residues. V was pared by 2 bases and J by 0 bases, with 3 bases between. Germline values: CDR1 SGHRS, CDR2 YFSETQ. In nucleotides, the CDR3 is TGCGCCAGCAGCTTTAACTCTGGAAACACCATATATTTT. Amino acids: CASSFNSGNTIYF.

The DNA of the CDR3 is TGTGCCAGCAGCGCGCAAGCGAACACTGAAGCTTTCTTT. It specifies CASSAQANTEAFF. The chain joins TRBV9 to TRBJ1-1, with D unclear. Germline CDR1 and CDR2: SGDLS and YYNGEE. This CDR3 has 13 amino acids. Trimming left V 3 bases short and J 1 base short, with 7 bases between.

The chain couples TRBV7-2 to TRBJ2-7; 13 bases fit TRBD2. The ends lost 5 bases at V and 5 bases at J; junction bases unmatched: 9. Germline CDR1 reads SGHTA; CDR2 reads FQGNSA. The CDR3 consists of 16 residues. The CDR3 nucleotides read TGTGCCAGCAGCCGGACACTAGCGGGGGGGGGCGACGAGCAGTACTTC. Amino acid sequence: CASSRTLAGGGDEQYF.

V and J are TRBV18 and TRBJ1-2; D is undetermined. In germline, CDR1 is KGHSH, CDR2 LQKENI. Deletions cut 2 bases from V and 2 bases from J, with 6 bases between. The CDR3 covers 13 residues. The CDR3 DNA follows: TGTGCCAGCTCACCAGAGATGAACTATGGCTACACCTTC. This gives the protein CASSPEMNYGYTF.

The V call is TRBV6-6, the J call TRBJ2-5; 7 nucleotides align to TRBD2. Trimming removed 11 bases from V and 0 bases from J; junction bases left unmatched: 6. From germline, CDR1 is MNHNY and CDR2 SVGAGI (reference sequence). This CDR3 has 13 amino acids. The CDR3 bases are TGTGCCGCCACCGGGGGGTACCAAGAGACCCAGTACTTC. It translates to CAATGGYQETQYF.

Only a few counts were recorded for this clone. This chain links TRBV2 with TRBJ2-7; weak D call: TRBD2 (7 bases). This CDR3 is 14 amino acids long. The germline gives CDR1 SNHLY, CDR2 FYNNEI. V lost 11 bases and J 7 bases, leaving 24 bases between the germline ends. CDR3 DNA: TGTGCCGCCCTCACCCCCGCGGGGGCGAGGGAGCAGTACTTC. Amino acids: CAALTPAGAREQYF.

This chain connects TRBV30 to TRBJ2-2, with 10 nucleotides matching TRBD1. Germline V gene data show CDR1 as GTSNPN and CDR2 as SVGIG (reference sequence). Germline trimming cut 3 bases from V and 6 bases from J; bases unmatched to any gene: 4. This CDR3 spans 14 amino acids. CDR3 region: CAWSRDRGAGELFF. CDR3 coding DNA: TGTGCCTGGAGCCGGGACAGGGGTGCCGGGGAGCTGTTTTTT. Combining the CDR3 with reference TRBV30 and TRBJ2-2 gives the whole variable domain SQTIHQWPATLVQPVGSPLSLECTVEGTSNPNLYWYRQAAGRGLQLLFYSVGIGQISSEVPQNLSASRPQDRQFILSSKKLLLSDSGFYLCAWSRDRGAGELFFGEGSRLTVL.

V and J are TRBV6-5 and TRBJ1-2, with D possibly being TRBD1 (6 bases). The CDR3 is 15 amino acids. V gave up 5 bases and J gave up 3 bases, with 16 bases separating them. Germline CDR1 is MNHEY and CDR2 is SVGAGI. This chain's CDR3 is CASSKTGRLYYGYTF. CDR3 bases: TGTGCCAGCAGTAAAACAGGGCGCCTTTACTATGGCTACACCTTC.

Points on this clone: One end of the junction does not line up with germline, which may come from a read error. The CDR3 DNA is TGTGCCAGCAGTTTAGGCACTACCCGCCGTCCGGGGTTC. Its protein product is CASSLGTTRRPGF. The V and J genes are TRBV28 and TRBJ2-7, with D possibly TRBD2 on 5 matching bases. The CDR3 spans 13 residues. Germline CDR1 is MDHEN and CDR2 is SYDVKM.

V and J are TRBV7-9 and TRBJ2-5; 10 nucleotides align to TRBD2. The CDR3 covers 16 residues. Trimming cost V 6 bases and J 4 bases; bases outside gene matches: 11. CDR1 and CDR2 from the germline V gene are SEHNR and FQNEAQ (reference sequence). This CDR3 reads CASRHQSGGAGETQYF. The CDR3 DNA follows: TGTGCCAGCAGACATCAAAGCGGGGGGGCTGGAGAGACCCAGTACTTC.

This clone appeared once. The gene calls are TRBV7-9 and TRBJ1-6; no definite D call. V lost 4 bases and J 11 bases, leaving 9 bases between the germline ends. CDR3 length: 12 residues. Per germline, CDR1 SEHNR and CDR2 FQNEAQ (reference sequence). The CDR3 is CASSSAGTPLHF. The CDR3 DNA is TGTGCCAGCAGCTCCGCTGGCACACCCCTCCACTTT. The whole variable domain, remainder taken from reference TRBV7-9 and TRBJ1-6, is DTGVSQNPRHKITKRGQNVTFRCDPISEHNRLYWYRQTLGQGPEFLTYFQNEAQLEKSRLLSDRFSAERPKGSFSTLEIQRTEQGDSAMYLCASSSAGTPLHFGNGTRLTVT.

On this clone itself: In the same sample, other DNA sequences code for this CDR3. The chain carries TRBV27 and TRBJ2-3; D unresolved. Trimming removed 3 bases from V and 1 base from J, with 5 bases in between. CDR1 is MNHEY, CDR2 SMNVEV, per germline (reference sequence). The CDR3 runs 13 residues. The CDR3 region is CASSFRGTDTQYF. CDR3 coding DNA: TGTGCCAGCAGTTTCCGCGGCACAGATACGCAGTATTTT.

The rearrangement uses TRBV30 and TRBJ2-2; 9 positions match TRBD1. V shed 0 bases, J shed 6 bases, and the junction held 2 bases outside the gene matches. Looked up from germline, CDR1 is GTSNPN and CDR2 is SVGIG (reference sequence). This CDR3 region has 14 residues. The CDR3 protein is CAWSVRDRAGELFF. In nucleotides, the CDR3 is TGTGCCTGGAGTGTCCGGGACAGGGCCGGGGAGCTGTTTTTT. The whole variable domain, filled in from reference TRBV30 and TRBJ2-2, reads SQTIHQWPATLVQPVGSPLSLECTVEGTSNPNLYWYRQAAGRGLQLLFYSVGIGQISSEVPQNLSASRPQDRQFILSSKKLLLSDSGFYLCAWSVRDRAGELFFGEGSRLTVL.

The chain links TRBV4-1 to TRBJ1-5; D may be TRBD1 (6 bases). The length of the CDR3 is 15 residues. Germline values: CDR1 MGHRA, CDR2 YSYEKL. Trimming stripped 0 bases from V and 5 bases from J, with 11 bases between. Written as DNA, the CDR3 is TGCGCCAGCAGCCAAGATGACAGGCCGCATCAGCCCCAGCATTTT. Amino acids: CASSQDDRPHQPQHF.